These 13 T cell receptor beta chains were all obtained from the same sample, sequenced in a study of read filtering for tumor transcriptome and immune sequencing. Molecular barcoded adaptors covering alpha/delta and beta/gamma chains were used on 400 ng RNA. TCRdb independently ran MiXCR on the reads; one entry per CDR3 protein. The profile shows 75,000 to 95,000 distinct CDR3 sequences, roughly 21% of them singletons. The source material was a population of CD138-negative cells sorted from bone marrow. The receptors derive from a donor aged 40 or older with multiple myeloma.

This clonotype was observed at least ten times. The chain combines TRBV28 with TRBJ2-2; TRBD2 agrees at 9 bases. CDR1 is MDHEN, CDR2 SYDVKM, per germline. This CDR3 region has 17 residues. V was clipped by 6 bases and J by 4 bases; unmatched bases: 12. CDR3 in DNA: TGTGCCAGCAGCAGACCCCGAGGGACTAGCATCACCGGGGAGCTGTTTTTT. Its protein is CASSRPRGTSITGELFF. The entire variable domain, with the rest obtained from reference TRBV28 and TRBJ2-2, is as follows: DVKVTQSSRYLVKRTGEKVFLECVQDMDHENMFWYRQDPGLGLRLIYFSYDVKMKEKGDIPEGYSVSREKKERFSLILESASTNQTSMYLCASSRPRGTSITGELFFGEGSRLTVL.

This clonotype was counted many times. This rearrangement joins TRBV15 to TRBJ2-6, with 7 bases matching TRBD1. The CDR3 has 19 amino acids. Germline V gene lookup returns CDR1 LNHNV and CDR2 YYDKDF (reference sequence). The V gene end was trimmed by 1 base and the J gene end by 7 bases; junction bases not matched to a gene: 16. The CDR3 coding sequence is TGTGCCACCAGCAGAGCTCGGCCGACAGGGACCGTTCCTGCCAACGTCCTGACTTTC. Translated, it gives CATSRARPTGTVPANVLTF. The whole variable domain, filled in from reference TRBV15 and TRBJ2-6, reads DAMVIQNPRYQVTQFGKPVTLSCSQTLNHNVMYWYQQKSSQAPKLLFHYYDKDFNNEADTPDNFQSRRPNTSFCFLDIRSPGLGDTAMYLCATSRARPTGTVPANVLTFGAGSRLTVL.

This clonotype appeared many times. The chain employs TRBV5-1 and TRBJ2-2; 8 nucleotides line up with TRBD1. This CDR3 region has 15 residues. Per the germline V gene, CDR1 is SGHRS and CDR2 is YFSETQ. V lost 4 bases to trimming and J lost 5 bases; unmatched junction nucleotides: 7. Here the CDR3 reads CASSPGTGPTGELFF. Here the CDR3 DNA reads TGCGCCAGCAGCCCCGGGACAGGTCCAACCGGGGAGCTGTTTTTT.

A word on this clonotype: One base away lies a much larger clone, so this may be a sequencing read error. CDR3: CSARAQQISCEQYF. The CDR3 nucleotides are TGCAGTGCTAGGGCCCAACAGATATCTTGCGAGCAGTACTTC. This rearrangement joins TRBV20-1 to TRBJ2-7; unclear D gene. This CDR3 has 14 amino acids. Germline V CDR1 and CDR2: DFQATT, SNEGSKA (reference sequence). Trimming left V 3 bases short and J 6 bases short, with 18 bases between.

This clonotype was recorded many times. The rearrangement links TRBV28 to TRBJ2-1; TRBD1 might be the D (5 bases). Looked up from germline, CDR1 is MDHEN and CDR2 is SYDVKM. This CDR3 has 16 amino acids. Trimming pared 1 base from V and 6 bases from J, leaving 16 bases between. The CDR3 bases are TGTGCCAGCAGTTTATTAGCCAGGCAGCAGGGCAATGAGCAGTTCTTC. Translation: CASSLLARQQGNEQFF.

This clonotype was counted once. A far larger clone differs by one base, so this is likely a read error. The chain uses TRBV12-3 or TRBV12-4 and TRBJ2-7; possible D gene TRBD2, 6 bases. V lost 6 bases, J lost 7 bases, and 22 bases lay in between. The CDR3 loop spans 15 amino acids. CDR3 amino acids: CASRTTTSSYNEQYF. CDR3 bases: TGTGCCAGCAGAACGACTACTAGCTCCTACAATGAGCAGTACTTC.

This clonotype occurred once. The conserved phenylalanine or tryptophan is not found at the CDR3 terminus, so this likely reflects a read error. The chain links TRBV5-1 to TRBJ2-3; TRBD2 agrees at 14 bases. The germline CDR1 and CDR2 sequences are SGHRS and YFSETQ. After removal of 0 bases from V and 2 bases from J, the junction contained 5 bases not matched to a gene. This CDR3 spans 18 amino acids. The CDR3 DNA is TGCGCCAGCAGCTTGGGGACTAGCGGGGGGACGACCACAGATACGCAGTATTTA. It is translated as CASSLGTSGGTTTDTQYL.

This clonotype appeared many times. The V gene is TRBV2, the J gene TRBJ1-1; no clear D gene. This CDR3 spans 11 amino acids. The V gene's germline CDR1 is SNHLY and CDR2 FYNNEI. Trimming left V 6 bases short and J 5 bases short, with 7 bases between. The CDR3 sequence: CASRGLTEAFF. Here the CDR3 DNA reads TGTGCCAGCAGGGGGTTAACTGAAGCTTTCTTT.

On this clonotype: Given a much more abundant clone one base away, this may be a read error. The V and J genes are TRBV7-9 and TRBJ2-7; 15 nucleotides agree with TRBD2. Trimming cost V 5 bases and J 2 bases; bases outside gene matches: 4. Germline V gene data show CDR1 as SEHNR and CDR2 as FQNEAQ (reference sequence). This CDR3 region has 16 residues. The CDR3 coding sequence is TGTGCCAGCAGCATGGGGACTAGCGGGGGGACCTACGAGCAGTACTTC. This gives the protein CASSMGTSGGTYEQYF. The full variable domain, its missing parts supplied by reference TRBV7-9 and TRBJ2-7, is DTGVSQNPRHKITKRGQNVTFRCDPISEHNRLYWYRQTLGQGPEFLTYFQNEAQLEKSRLLSDRFSAERPKGSFSTLEIQRTEQGDSAMYLCASSMGTSGGTYEQYFGPGTRLTVT.

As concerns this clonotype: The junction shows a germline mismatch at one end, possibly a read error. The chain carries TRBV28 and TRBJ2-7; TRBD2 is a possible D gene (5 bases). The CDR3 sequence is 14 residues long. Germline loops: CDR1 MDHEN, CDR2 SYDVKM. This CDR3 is CASSLWRTGIERYF. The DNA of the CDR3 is TGTGCCAGCAGTTTATGGAGGACGGGGATCGAGCGGTACTTC.

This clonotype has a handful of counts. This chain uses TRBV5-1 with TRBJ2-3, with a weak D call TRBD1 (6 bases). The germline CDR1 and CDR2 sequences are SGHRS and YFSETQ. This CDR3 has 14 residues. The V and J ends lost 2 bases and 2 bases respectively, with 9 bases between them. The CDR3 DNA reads TGCGCCAGCAGCTTCCACAGGGCCACAGATACGCAGTATTTT. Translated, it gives CASSFHRATDTQYF. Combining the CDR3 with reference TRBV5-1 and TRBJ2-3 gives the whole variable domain KAGVTQTPRYLIKTRGQQVTLSCSPISGHRSVSWYQQTPGQGLQFLFEYFSETQRNKGNFPGRFSGRQFSNSRSEMNVSTLELGDSALYLCASSFHRATDTQYFGPGTRLTVL.

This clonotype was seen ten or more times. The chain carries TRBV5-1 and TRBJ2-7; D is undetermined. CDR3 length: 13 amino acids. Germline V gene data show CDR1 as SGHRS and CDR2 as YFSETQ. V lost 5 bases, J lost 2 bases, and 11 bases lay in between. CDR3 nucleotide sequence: TGCGCCAGCAGTTACGACAAAGCCTACGAGCAGTACTTC. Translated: CASSYDKAYEQYF.

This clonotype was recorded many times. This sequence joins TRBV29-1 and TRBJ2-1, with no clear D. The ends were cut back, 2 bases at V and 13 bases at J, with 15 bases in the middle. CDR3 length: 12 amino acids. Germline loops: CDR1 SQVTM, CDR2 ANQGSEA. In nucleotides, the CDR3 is TGCAGCGTTGAATTGGGAACTAAAAGCCAGTTCTTC. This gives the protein CSVELGTKSQFF.